This TCR beta chain was profiled in a study of T cell responses to AZD1222 COVID-19 vaccine (dated by TCRdb to 2020 to 2023). About the investigation overall: AZD1222 recipients with second doses at about 4 weeks or about 12 weeks were pooled, because spike-specific TCR depth and breadth did not differ between schedules. TCR sequencing covered some 240 trial participants: 200 to 220 given two doses of AZD1222 and 26 given two doses of MenACWY control vaccine. Enrollment into the trials was organized by age into subgroups of 18-55, 56-69 and 70-plus years, and those subgroups contained roughly 140, 27 and 60 TCR-sequenced participants, respectively. Overall results and qualifications from the work: CD4 TCRs associated with the vaccine covered the entire spike protein, and the dominant responses were in regions 160-218 and 743-854. Participants were mostly white British and included more females than males, and it was suggested by the authors that clonal diversity may have been underestimated. Reportedly, close to half of the unique spike-specific TCRs recognized epitopes lying outside the regions that are mutated in the B.1.351 and B.1.1.7 variants. Because no day 14 peak-response samples were available, repertoires were characterized only after the peak T cell response. The 56-69-year group was small, and its depth increase did not reach significance, likely because of low power. Only five to seven AZD1222 recipients were SARS-CoV-2 seropositive at baseline, limiting conclusions about previously exposed vaccinees. A significant rise in spike-specific TCR breadth and depth was observed after two AZD1222 doses relative to day 0 and relative to MenACWY recipients.

The CDR3 regions of human TCRbeta chains were analyzed by immunosequencing. The authors processed their data as follows. TCRs in the repertoires were matched against a reference library of SARS-CoV-2-specific TCRs that had been generated with the MIRA antigen-specificity platform. Breadth was defined as the fraction of unique TCRs that were SARS-CoV-2-associated. Depth was defined as the fraction of total T cells that were SARS-CoV-2-associated. Each spike-specific TCR was assigned to its reactive spike region and to a CD4 or CD8 class using the MIRA data. Log10-transformed breadth and depth values were compared by one-way ANOVA with Sidak's multiple comparisons tests. TCRdb re-hosts the immuneACCESS table, in-frame sequences only. Its copies lack some clones; in the studies checked, an unresolved V gene accounts for under half of them, and the cause for the rest is not known. That table supplies the V and J calls and clone size; D and trimming were determined from the DNA. Recorded for this sample are approximately 130,000 clones; roughly nine tenths of them occurred a single time. The ten biggest clones cover around 7.2% of the sample.

Clipping removes 7 bases from V and 3 bases from J, with 3 as the unmatched junction base count. CDR1 and CDR2, per the germline V gene, are SGHRS and YFSETQ. The CDR3 goes from the cysteine to the phenylalanine over 13 residues. CDR3 DNA is the only sequence kept; it has 39 bases, read in frame from the first base. Read against the paper, the sample's time point label means: baseline before first vaccination. Vaccinee samples came from UK trials COV001 and COV002, including a single-blind randomized controlled phase 2/3 trial of AZD1222 (ChAdOx1 nCoV-19) in healthy adults. For TCRbeta chain sequencing, PBMC samples were collected from trial participants at day 0 and at day 28 after the second dose. For this clone: It has no known antigen specificity. Base qualities are not provided; no much larger clone lies one nucleotide away.

The specimen comprised peripheral blood, sampled on day 0 of AZD1222 vaccination. The chain was built from TRBV5-1 and TRBJ2-5; 10 central bases correspond to TRBD1. The source of this sequence is an adult in good health. The bases read TGCGCCAGCTCCGGGACAGGGGAAGAGACCCAGTACTTC. Its product reads: CASSGTGEETQYF.